This T cell receptor (beta chain) is from a study of T-cell reconstitution after alpha-beta-depleted transplantation in children (dated by TCRdb to the mid-2010s). Some background on the complete study: The study quantitatively tracked T-cell immune reconstitution after TCRalphabeta/CD19-depleted allogeneic hematopoietic cell transplantation in children using TCR repertoire profiling. Results and caveats for the whole study, not just this receptor: Apparently early alphabetaT-cell count recovery about two months after transplant reportedly relied on only several hundred rapidly expanded clones derived from non-depleted graft cells. Over subsequent months, a decline in hyperexpanded clone frequencies was noted, and after one year, T-cell counts and TCRbeta diversity were mostly ascribed to newly produced T cells. In some patients, high TCRbeta diversity at day 60 was attributed to recipient T cells and intrathymic progenitors that had survived conditioning.

Its CDR3 holds 12 amino acids, cysteine through phenylalanine. CDR3 DNA only is kept here, 36 bases in frame from base 1. Via the germline V gene, CDR1 is ENHRY and CDR2 SYGVKD. The trim is 7 bases for V and 5 bases for J, with a gap of 9 bases between the germline ends. The library relied on PCR. Instrument used: Illumina HiSeq 2500. TCR libraries were prepared with molecular barcoding, using unique molecular identifiers to normalize TCRbeta repertoire quantification. TCRdb ran its own pipeline on the public reads, namely fastp trimming at Q25 and MiXCR clone calling, and kept in-frame beta chains. Rows are unified per CDR3 protein, each entry keeping the most common DNA and genes. The sample records over 100,000 distinct CDR3 sequences, about 5.6% of which are singletons. The ten largest clones add up to approximately 6.6% of the sample. The intended sense of this specimen's time point label: day 60 (about 2 months) after transplantation. The meaning of the sample's treatment or condition label: allogeneic hematopoietic cell transplantation with graft depleted of TCRalphabeta T cells and CD19 B cells. The children who served as transplant recipients had been given grafts of TCRalphabeta/CD19-depleted allogeneic hematopoietic cells.

This clonotype was seen many times. This receptor's antigen is unknown. Qualities for individual bases were not recorded, and no much larger clone is one base off. The TCR was taken from a female patient between 2 and 15 years old who had a stem cell transplant for Fanconi anemia, so the T cells may come from the graft donor. Recombination linked TRBV10-3 to TRBJ2-1, with a tentative D gene TRBD1 over 5 matching bases. This specimen was PBMCs, mostly from graft donor cells, taken 60 days after TCRalphabeta/CD19-depleted stem cell transplant. At the DNA level, the sequence is TGTGCCATCACCGTAGGGGACAATGAGCAGTTCTTC. This yields the protein CAITVGDNEQFF.